This T cell receptor (beta chain) was sequenced in a study of beta chain features in type 1 diabetes. Study background: Patients shared similar age, gender and cell yields with healthy donors.

Note on this clone: No antigen is known for it.

General observations from the study: Moderately but significantly shorter TCRB CDR3s were found in Type 1 diabetes patients in all four CD4+ subsets.

Donors contributed one heparinised blood draw apiece, averaging roughly 0.12 L. Sort purity for all populations was recorded as exceeding 98%. Reverse transcription of all isolated RNA meant that expressed TCRB transcripts were sequenced. Profiled with immunoSEQ multiplex PCR; TCRdb holds only in-frame clones, not every one. The sample has approximately 160,000 clones; about 9.1% are singletons. This sequence originates from a woman aged 18-35 years in good health. Sequenced material: central memory CD4+ T cells from blood.

This CDR3 is CASSFAGGPSDTQYF. CDR3 in DNA: TGTGCCAGCAGCTTCGCGGGAGGGCCCTCAGATACGCAGTATTTT. The V call is TRBV5-4, the J call TRBJ2-3, with 9 bases that match TRBD2. Trimming took 2 bases from V and 4 from J; bases not matched to a gene: 5. The germline V gene encodes CDR1 SGHNT and CDR2 YYREEE (reference sequence). The CDR3 length is 15 residues.